The next 30 T cell receptor beta chains were all read from a single sample in a study of regulatory T cells in long-lasting Graves disease. The time point was: persistent/refractory GD, antithyroid drugs over 5 years with positive TRAb. Extracted RNA from PBMCs served as the source of the TCR library. Combining iRepertoire HTBI primers with Arm-PCR of CDR3 regions, the authors built TCR beta libraries. TCRdb independently ran MiXCR on the multiplex PCR reads; one entry per CDR3 protein. The data show around 400,000 distinct CDR3 sequences, approximately 25% seen once. The sample was peripheral blood mononuclear cells (PBMCs), taken when the disease was refractory, from a patient treated with antithyroid drugs. The receptor source for this set is a woman in her forties with Graves disease.

V and J are TRBV15 and TRBJ1-6, with a weak D call TRBD1 (5 bases). V lost 1 base and J 4 bases, leaving 8 bases between the germline ends. Germline V gene lookup returns CDR1 LNHNV and CDR2 YYDKDF (reference sequence). The CDR3 covers 15 residues. The CDR3: CATSRGQSYNSPLHF. In DNA form, the CDR3 reads TGTGCCACCAGCAGAGGACAGAGTTATAATTCACCCCTCCACTTT.

The chain employs TRBV7-9 and TRBJ1-1, with 8 bases that match TRBD1. The CDR3 extends over 15 amino acids. V lost 5 bases, J lost 3 bases, and 8 bases stayed unmatched. From germline, CDR1 is SEHNR and CDR2 FQNEAQ (reference sequence). Written as DNA, the CDR3 is TGTGCCAGCAGCCAGACAGGGGTTGGGGACACTGAAGCTTTCTTT. Translation: CASSQTGVGDTEAFF. Based on the CDR3 plus reference TRBV7-9 and TRBJ1-1, the full variable domain is DTGVSQNPRHKITKRGQNVTFRCDPISEHNRLYWYRQTLGQGPEFLTYFQNEAQLEKSRLLSDRFSAERPKGSFSTLEIQRTEQGDSAMYLCASSQTGVGDTEAFFGQGTRLTVV.

This clonotype was detected a few times. DNA of the CDR3: TGCGCCAGCAGCTTGGGACAGGCCGTTTCCGGGGAGCTGTTTTTT. Amino acids: CASSLGQAVSGELFF. The chain is built from TRBV5-1 and TRBJ2-2; tentatively, D is TRBD1 (6 bases). Germline V gene data show CDR1 as SGHRS and CDR2 as YFSETQ. The CDR3 consists of 15 residues. V was clipped by 0 bases and J by 6 bases, with 12 bases between them. The whole variable domain, filled in from reference TRBV5-1 and TRBJ2-2, reads KAGVTQTPRYLIKTRGQQVTLSCSPISGHRSVSWYQQTPGQGLQFLFEYFSETQRNKGNFPGRFSGRQFSNSRSEMNVSTLELGDSALYLCASSLGQAVSGELFFGEGSRLTVL.

Comment on this clonotype: An end of the junction differs from the germline gene, which may be a read error. This chain links TRBV7-2 with TRBJ2-4, with D possibly being TRBD1 (5 bases). This CDR3 is 15 amino acids long. Per germline, CDR1 SGHTA and CDR2 FQGNSA. CDR3 sequence: CASSSYRGAFNIRYF. The CDR3 nucleotides are TGTGCCAGCAGCTCATATAGGGGTGCGTTCAACATTCGGTACTTC.

This clonotype was counted many times. V gene TRBV5-1 combines with J gene TRBJ1-1; D uncertain. Germline V gene data show CDR1 as SGHRS and CDR2 as YFSETQ. V was clipped by 3 bases and J by 7 bases, with 16 bases between them. There are 14 residues in the CDR3. Here the CDR3 reads CASSSPGIRSEAFF. CDR3 DNA sequence: TGCGCCAGCAGCTCCCCCGGGATCAGGAGTGAAGCTTTCTTT.

The V and J genes are TRBV6-9 and TRBJ2-7; unclear D gene. CDR1 and CDR2 (germline): MNHGY, SVAAGI. The CDR3 is 13 residues long. V was pared by 3 bases and J by 3 bases, with 9 bases between. The CDR3: CASSYGPDYEQYF. The CDR3, as DNA: TGTGCCAGCAGTTACGGACCGGACTACGAGCAGTACTTC.

This clonotype was counted a few times. J is TRBJ2-6 and V is TRBV2; D uncertain. The CDR3 covers 15 residues. The germline V and J ends were trimmed by 7 bases and 0 bases, with 10 bases remaining between them. Germline-derived CDR1 and CDR2 are SNHLY and FYNNEI. CDR3: CASTVTYSGANVLTF. The CDR3 coding sequence is TGTGCCAGCACCGTTACTTACTCTGGGGCCAACGTCCTGACTTTC.

This clonotype was seen more than once but under ten times. The chain employs TRBV28 and TRBJ2-1; the D gene is possibly TRBD1 (5 bases). Germline assignment: CDR1 MDHEN and CDR2 SYDVKM. CDR3 length: 11 residues. The germline V and J ends were trimmed by 7 bases and 13 bases, with 14 bases remaining between them. CDR3 in amino acids: CASTGPTLQFF. The CDR3 bases are TGTGCCAGCACAGGGCCGACGTTACAGTTCTTC.

This clonotype was recorded many times. This chain uses TRBV3-1 with TRBJ2-7; 12 bases map to TRBD2. The germline gives CDR1 LGHDT, CDR2 YNNKEL (reference sequence). The V and J ends lost 6 bases and 3 bases, in that order; junction bases with no gene match: 6. The CDR3 runs to 15 residues. This CDR3 reads CASRDGLAGFYEQYF. CDR3 nucleotide sequence: TGTGCCAGCAGAGACGGACTAGCGGGGTTCTACGAGCAGTACTTC.

This clonotype was recorded at least ten times. This chain joins TRBV6-5 and TRBJ2-7; the D gene is possibly TRBD2 (5 bases). Between the trimmed V and J ends, which lost 0 bases and 6 bases, there was a span of 15 bases. CDR1 MNHEY and CDR2 SVGAGI come from the germline V gene. CDR3 length: 15 residues. The CDR3 reads CASSYSFLSGGEQYF. DNA for the CDR3: TGTGCCAGCAGTTACTCCTTCCTAAGCGGTGGCGAGCAGTACTTC.

This clonotype was found many times. The chain uses TRBV5-6 and TRBJ1-4, with unresolved D. This CDR3 spans 13 amino acids. The germline CDR1 and CDR2 sequences are SGHDT and YYEEEE. V was clipped by 4 bases and J by 6 bases, with 10 bases between them. DNA of the CDR3: TGTGCCAGCAGCGGAGCCTGGGATGAAAAACTGTTTTTT. Protein: CASSGAWDEKLFF.

This clonotype was recorded many times. This chain connects TRBV29-1 to TRBJ1-5; no firm D call. There are 12 residues in the CDR3. V lost 7 bases to trimming and J lost 4 bases, with 11 bases between them. Germline loops: CDR1 SQVTM, CDR2 ANQGSEA. The CDR3 coding sequence is TGCAGCGCCACGGACGGGAATCAGCCCCAGCATTTT. The encoded protein is CSATDGNQPQHF.

The rearrangement joins TRBV7-9 to TRBJ2-6, with 9 bases lining up with TRBD1. The CDR3 is made up of 17 amino acids. Per germline, CDR1 SEHNR and CDR2 FQNEAQ (reference sequence). The ends lost 7 bases at V and 4 bases at J; junction bases unmatched: 11. CDR3 bases: TGTGCCAGCATCCAAACAGGGGGCGCGCTGGGGGCCAACGTCCTGACTTTC. This translates into CASIQTGGALGANVLTF.

This clonotype showed up just a few times. The V gene is TRBV5-1, the J gene TRBJ2-2; D gene uncertain. This CDR3 has 13 amino acids. Trimming pared 3 bases from V and 6 bases from J, leaving 9 bases between. Germline V lookup: CDR1 SGHRS, CDR2 YFSETQ. The CDR3 DNA reads as TGCGCCAGCAGCTGTTGTGGGGCCGGGGAGCTGTTTTTT. Amino acid sequence: CASSCCGAGELFF.

This clonotype was seen only once. The chain has TRBV7-9 and TRBJ1-5, with D possibly being TRBD1 (5 bases). The CDR3 spans 15 residues. Looked up from germline, CDR1 is SEHNR and CDR2 is FQNEAQ (reference sequence). The ends were cut back, 5 bases at V and 5 bases at J, with 16 bases in the middle. CDR3 sequence: CASSIGGGVDQPQHF. DNA of the CDR3: TGTGCCAGCAGCATTGGGGGGGGAGTAGATCAGCCCCAGCATTTT. Based on the CDR3 plus reference TRBV7-9 and TRBJ1-5, the full variable domain is DTGVSQNPRHKITKRGQNVTFRCDPISEHNRLYWYRQTLGQGPEFLTYFQNEAQLEKSRLLSDRFSAERPKGSFSTLEIQRTEQGDSAMYLCASSIGGGVDQPQHFGDGTRLSIL.

This clonotype has more than one count but fewer than ten. A read error may be the cause here, since a much bigger clone is one base away. The chain links TRBV2 to TRBJ1-4; D possibly corresponds to TRBD1 (5 bases). In germline, CDR1 is SNHLY, CDR2 FYNNEI. The CDR3 runs to 13 residues. The DNA of the CDR3 is TGTGCCAGCGTAAACGGAGAAGGGGAAAAACTGGTTTTT. Translating it yields CASVNGEGEKLVF. Complete variable domain (other parts from reference TRBV2 and TRBJ1-4): EPEVTQTPSHQVTQMGQEVILRCVPISNHLYFYWYRQILGQKVEFLVSFYNNEISEKSEIFDDQFSVERPDGSNFTLKIRSTKLEDSAMYFCASVNGEGEKLVFGSGTQLSVL.

At least ten counts were recorded for this clonotype. This chain joins TRBV7-8 and TRBJ2-7; D is ambiguous. The length of the CDR3 is 13 residues. V lost 2 bases and J lost 7, with 12 bases in between. Germline assignment: CDR1 SGHVS and CDR2 FQNEAQ. This CDR3 is CASSLFGAKEQYF. The DNA for the CDR3 is TGTGCCAGCAGCTTATTCGGAGCTAAAGAGCAGTACTTC.

This clonotype showed up many times. V and J are TRBV28 and TRBJ1-5, with D uncertain. The CDR3 has 12 residues. Per the germline V gene, CDR1 is MDHEN and CDR2 is SYDVKM. Trimming stripped 3 bases from V and 3 bases from J, with 3 bases between. CDR3 nucleotide sequence: TGTGCCAGCAGTTTCACCAATCAGCCCCAGCATTTT. It translates to CASSFTNQPQHF.

This clonotype was seen only a few times. The chain joins TRBV12-3 or TRBV12-4 to TRBJ2-3; TRBD2 matches 9 bases. This CDR3 is 17 amino acids long. Trimming removed 2 bases from V and 4 bases from J; junction bases left unmatched: 10. The CDR3 region is CASSLWSRGRGADTQYF. The CDR3 bases are TGTGCCAGCAGTTTATGGTCTCGCGGGAGGGGAGCAGATACGCAGTATTTT.

This clonotype has just a few counts. CDR3 amino acids: CSARALDSRQYF. CDR3 in DNA: TGCAGTGCTAGAGCGTTGGACAGCCGGCAGTACTTC. This sequence joins TRBV20-1 and TRBJ2-7, with D perhaps TRBD1 (6 bases). Trimming removed 1 base from V and 9 bases from J, with 13 bases in between. Per germline, CDR1 DFQATT and CDR2 SNEGSKA (reference sequence). This CDR3 comprises 12 residues.

V and J are TRBV28 and TRBJ1-2, with 9 bases matching TRBD1. V dropped 6 bases and J dropped 2; count of bases not matched to a gene: 10. The CDR3 has 16 residues. The germline V gene has CDR1 MDHEN and CDR2 SYDVKM. CDR3: CASRRHRDRANYGYTF. In DNA, the CDR3 is TGTGCCAGCAGACGACACCGGGACAGGGCGAACTATGGCTACACCTTC.

The chain employs TRBV20-1 and TRBJ2-2; D is perhaps TRBD1 (6 bases). V gave up 6 bases and J gave up 1 base, with 12 bases separating them. The CDR3 extends over 14 amino acids. From germline, CDR1 is DFQATT and CDR2 SNEGSKA (reference sequence). The CDR3 coding sequence is TGCAGTGCCCCTAAAGGGGGGAACACCGGGGAGCTGTTTTTT. The encoded protein is CSAPKGGNTGELFF.

This sequence joins TRBV7-3 and TRBJ2-2; 7 positions match TRBD1. The CDR3 is 18 amino acids. The ends lost 5 bases at V and 3 bases at J; junction bases unmatched: 15. The germline CDR1 and CDR2 sequences are SGHTA and FQGTGA. CDR3 nucleotide sequence: TGTGCCAGCAGCCGACAGGGTATATCTCCGGTGGACACCGGGGAGCTGTTTTTT. Translation gives CASSRQGISPVDTGELFF.

This clonotype was counted between two and nine times. V usage is TRBV29-1 and J usage is TRBJ2-6, with a possible D match to TRBD2 (5 bases). Germline V gives CDR1 SQVTM, CDR2 ANQGSEA. With 6 bases removed from V and 5 bases from J, the gap between germline ends came to 14 bases. CDR3 length: 14 residues. The CDR3 nucleotides read TGCAGCGTCGTCCCCCCGGGGAGGGCCAACGTCCTGACTTTC. Translation: CSVVPPGRANVLTF.

This clonotype showed up many times. J is TRBJ1-1 and V is TRBV24-1; no firm D call. This CDR3 comprises 14 residues. Trimming cost V 6 bases and J 0 bases, with 10 bases left between them. Germline lookup yields CDR1 KGHDR and CDR2 SFDVKD. DNA for the CDR3: TGTGCCACCAGTCGCGGAGGGATGAACACTGAAGCTTTCTTT. It translates to CATSRGGMNTEAFF.

J is TRBJ2-2 and V is TRBV7-3; D call uncertain. From germline, CDR1 is SGHTA and CDR2 FQGTGA. CDR3 length: 15 residues. The V end was cut by 3 bases, the J end by 6 bases, with 14 bases between. CDR3 amino acids: CASSFQGPSSGELFF. The CDR3 DNA is TGTGCCAGCAGCTTTCAAGGGCCGTCGTCCGGGGAGCTGTTTTTT.

In its sample, this clonotype was seen once. A much larger clone lies one base from this, so it may be a read error. This chain uses TRBV29-1 with TRBJ1-1, with D unclear. The V and J ends lost 4 bases and 1 base respectively, with 4 bases between them. This CDR3 has 11 amino acids. Per the germline V gene, CDR1 is SQVTM and CDR2 is ANQGSEA. The CDR3 DNA sequence: TGCAGCGTTGTATCGAACACTGAAGCTTTCTTT. Protein product: CSVVSNTEAFF.

This clonotype was detected many times. This chain uses TRBV20-1 with TRBJ2-5; D not certain. Germline-derived CDR1 and CDR2 are DFQATT and SNEGSKA (reference sequence). This CDR3 is 13 amino acids long. With 8 bases removed from V and 6 bases from J, the gap between germline ends came to 19 bases. The CDR3 nucleotides read TGCAGTCAGAAGCATGCTTCTAGAAAGACCCAGTACTTC. Translation gives CSQKHASRKTQYF.

This clonotype showed up many times. The rearrangement joins TRBV5-1 to TRBJ1-1; TRBD1 aligns across 7 bases. The CDR3 has 15 residues. Trimming removed 1 base from V and 1 base from J; junction bases left unmatched: 4. Germline CDR1 SGHRS, CDR2 YFSETQ. The CDR3 loop is CASSLTTGANTEAFF. Here the CDR3 DNA reads TGCGCCAGCAGCTTGACTACAGGGGCGAACACTGAAGCTTTCTTT.

The gene calls are TRBV20-1 and TRBJ2-7; no clear D gene. V was trimmed by 5 bases and J by 2 bases, leaving 7 bases between them. CDR3 length: 11 residues. Germline V gene sequence: CDR1 DFQATT, CDR2 SNEGSKA (reference sequence). The CDR3 nucleotides read TGCAGTGCTCGGAACACCTACGAGCAGTACTTC. This codes for CSARNTYEQYF.